This T cell receptor beta chain emerged from a study of blood T cell repertoires in COVID-19. In the study overall: The United States, Italy and Spain were the sources of the acute and convalescent COVID-19 samples. Nucleic acid was either cDNA or gDNA, and it came from T cells, B-cell-depleted T cells, or PBMCs.

Original data processing: Estimation of nucleated cell counts relied on the amplification of reference gene primers. Generated by immunoSEQ multiplex PCR, the TCRdb table keeps only in-frame clones and is missing some. The V and J calls and clone size come from that table; D and trimming were worked out from the DNA. The table has about 78,000 clones, under 85% seen once. Trimming took 0 bases from V and 4 from J, leaving 11 bases between them. The length of the CDR3 is 15 residues. Per germline, CDR1 SGDLS and CDR2 YYNGEE. This sequence joins TRBV9 and TRBJ1-3; tentative D call: TRBD1 (6 bases). Sequenced: peripheral blood. This sequence was found in a human donor in a cohort sampled during active COVID-19. CDR3 region: CASSVGTGQGNTIYF. CDR3 sequence (DNA): TGTGCCAGCAGCGTAGGAACAGGGCAAGGAAACACCATATATTTT.